Listed below are T cell receptor beta chains from one sample, sequenced in a study of blood T cell repertoires in COVID-19. Profiled with immunoSEQ multiplex PCR; TCRdb holds only in-frame clones, not every one. The data contain about 530,000 clones, roughly 91% of them singletons. Sequencing used peripheral blood. The receptors originated from a woman in her forties or fifties with COVID-19, enrolled during active disease. The CDR3 runs from the conserved cysteine through the conserved F or W.

J,V,CDR3
TRBJ2-1,TRBV14,CASSFLGGGPYREQFF
TRBJ1-1,TRBV7-8,CASSNPRGTEAFF
TRBJ2-2,TRBV12-3/TRBV12-4,CASGGLVNGELFF
TRBJ1-2,TRBV23-1,CASRRDSIYGYTF
TRBJ2-2,TRBV24-1,CATVERQGVTGELFF
TRBJ1-1,TRBV4-1,CASSQAGTNTEAFF
TRBJ2-7,TRBV20-1,CSASGGPYEQYF
TRBJ1-5,TRBV7-9,CASSSDNQPQHF
TRBJ1-1,TRBV20-1,CSANTIMEAFF
TRBJ1-1,TRBV7-2,CASSLVSVMNTEAFF
TRBJ1-1,TRBV6-5,CASSPTRQGEAFF
TRBJ1-3,TRBV30,CAWTPRESGNTIYF
TRBJ2-3,TRBV9,CASSVTSGGFTDTQYF
TRBJ2-7,TRBV28,CASSSIGRRAKAQYF
TRBJ2-1,TRBV5-1,CASKKRGEYNEQFF
TRBJ1-2,TRBV11-2,CASSLQGADYGYTF
TRBJ2-7,TRBV6-5,CASSDGQGRGEQYF
TRBJ2-3,TRBV1,CTSSQDGSAELTDTQYF
TRBJ1-1,TRBV9,CASSLQGNTEAFF
TRBJ1-2,TRBV5-8,CASSLVNYGYTF
TRBJ1-1,TRBV5-1,CASSLGGVGVNTEAFF
TRBJ1-3,TRBV5-1,CASSLGKTLSGNTIYF
TRBJ1-1,TRBV7-9,CASSITGEANTEAFF
TRBJ2-3,TRBV5-4,CASSLRTGPTDTQYF
TRBJ2-2,TRBV7-9,CASSLGDSNTGELFF
TRBJ1-2,TRBV29-1,CSVPDRDGGYTF
TRBJ1-2,TRBV15,CATSRETANYGYTF
TRBJ1-5,TRBV30,CALERTGGGNQPQHF
TRBJ2-1,TRBV18,CASSPQAQSYNEQFF
TRBJ1-5,TRBV5-5,CASSLVGYNQPQHF
TRBJ2-1,TRBV10-1,CASSGGVYNEQFF
TRBJ1-1,TRBV12-3/TRBV12-4,CASSPTGFEAFF
TRBJ1-1,TRBV30,CAWREEVDTEAFF
TRBJ1-6,TRBV15,CATPSYNSPLHF
TRBJ2-6,TRBV7-2,CASSLARFSGANVLTF
TRBJ1-1,TRBV18,CASSPLKGANTEAFF
TRBJ1-4,TRBV30,CAWTQTATNEKLFF
TRBJ2-7,TRBV6-5,CASSYSGQGIYEQYF
TRBJ1-5,TRBV2,CASSEASRVGGQPQHF
TRBJ2-7,TRBV30,CAWSSPTVSSYEQYF
TRBJ1-1,TRBV11-3,CASSFTGNTEAFF
TRBJ1-1,TRBV19,CASSDRGSTEAFF
TRBJ1-1,TRBV19,CASSTGRGGQAFF
TRBJ2-7,TRBV5-1,CASRFRDRVTDEQYF
TRBJ2-6,TRBV6-2/TRBV6-3,CASSYLVSGANVLTF